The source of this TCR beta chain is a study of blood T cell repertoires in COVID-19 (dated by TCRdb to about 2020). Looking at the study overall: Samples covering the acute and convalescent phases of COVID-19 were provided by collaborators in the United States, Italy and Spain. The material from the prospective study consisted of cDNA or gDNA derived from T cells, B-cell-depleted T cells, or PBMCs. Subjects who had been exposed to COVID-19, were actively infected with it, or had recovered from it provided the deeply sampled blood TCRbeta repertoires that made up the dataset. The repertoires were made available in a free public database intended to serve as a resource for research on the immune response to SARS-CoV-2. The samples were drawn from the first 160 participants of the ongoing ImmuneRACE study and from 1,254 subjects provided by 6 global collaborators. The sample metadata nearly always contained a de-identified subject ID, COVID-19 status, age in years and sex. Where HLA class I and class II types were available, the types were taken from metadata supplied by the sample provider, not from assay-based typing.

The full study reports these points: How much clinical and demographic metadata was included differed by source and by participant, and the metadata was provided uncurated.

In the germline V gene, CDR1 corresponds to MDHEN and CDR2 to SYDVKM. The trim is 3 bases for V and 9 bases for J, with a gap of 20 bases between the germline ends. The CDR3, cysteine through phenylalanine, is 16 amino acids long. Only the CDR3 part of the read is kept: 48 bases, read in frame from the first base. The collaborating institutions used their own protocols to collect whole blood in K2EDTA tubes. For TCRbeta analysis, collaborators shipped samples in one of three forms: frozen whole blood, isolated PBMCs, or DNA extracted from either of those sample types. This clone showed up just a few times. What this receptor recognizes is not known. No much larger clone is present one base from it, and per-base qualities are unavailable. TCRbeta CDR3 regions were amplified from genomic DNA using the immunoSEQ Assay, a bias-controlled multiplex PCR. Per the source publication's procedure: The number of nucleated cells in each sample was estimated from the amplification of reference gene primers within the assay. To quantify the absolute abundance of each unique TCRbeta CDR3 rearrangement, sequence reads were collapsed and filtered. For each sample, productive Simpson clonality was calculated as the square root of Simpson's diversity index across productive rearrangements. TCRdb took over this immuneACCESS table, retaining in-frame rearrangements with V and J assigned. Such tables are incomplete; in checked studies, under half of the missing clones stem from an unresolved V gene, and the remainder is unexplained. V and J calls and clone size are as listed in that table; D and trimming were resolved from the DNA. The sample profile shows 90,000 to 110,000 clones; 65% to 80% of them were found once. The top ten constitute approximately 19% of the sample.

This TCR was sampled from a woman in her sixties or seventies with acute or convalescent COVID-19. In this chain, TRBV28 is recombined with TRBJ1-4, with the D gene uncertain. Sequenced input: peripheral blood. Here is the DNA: TGTGCCAGCAGTTTTTCGATACGGCTCGGAGAGAAAAAACTGTTTTTT. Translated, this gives CASSFSIRLGEKKLFF. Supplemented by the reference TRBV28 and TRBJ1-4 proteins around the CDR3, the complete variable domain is DVKVTQSSRYLVKRTGEKVFLECVQDMDHENMFWYRQDPGLGLRLIYFSYDVKMKEKGDIPEGYSVSREKKERFSLILESASTNQTSMYLCASSFSIRLGEKKLFFGSGTQLSVL.